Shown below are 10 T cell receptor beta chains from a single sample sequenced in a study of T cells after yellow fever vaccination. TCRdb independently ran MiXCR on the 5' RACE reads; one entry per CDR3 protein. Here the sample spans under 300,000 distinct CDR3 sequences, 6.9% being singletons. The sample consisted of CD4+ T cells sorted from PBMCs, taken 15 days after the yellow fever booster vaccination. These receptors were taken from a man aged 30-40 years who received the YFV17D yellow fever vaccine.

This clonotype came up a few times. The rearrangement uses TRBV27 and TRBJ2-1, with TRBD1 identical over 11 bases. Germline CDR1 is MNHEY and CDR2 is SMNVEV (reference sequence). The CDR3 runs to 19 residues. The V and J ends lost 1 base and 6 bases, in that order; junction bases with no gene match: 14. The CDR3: CASSLFPGQGGFSFNEQFF. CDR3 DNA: TGTGCCAGCAGTTTATTTCCGGGACAGGGGGGGTTTTCGTTCAATGAGCAGTTCTTC.

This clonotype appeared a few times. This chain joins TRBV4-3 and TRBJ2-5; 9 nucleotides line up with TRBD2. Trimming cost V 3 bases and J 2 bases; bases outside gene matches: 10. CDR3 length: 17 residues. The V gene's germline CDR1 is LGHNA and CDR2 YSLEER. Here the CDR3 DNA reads TGCGCCAGCAGCCATACCGGCGCGGGAGGGCAACAAGAGACCCAGTACTTC. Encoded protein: CASSHTGAGGQQETQYF.

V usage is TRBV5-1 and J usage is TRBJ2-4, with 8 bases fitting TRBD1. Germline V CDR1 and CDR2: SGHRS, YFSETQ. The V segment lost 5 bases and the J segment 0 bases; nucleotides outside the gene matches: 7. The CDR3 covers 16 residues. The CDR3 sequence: CASRSSGGAAKNIQYF. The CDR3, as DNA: TGCGCCAGCAGATCGTCAGGGGGCGCAGCCAAAAACATTCAGTACTTC.

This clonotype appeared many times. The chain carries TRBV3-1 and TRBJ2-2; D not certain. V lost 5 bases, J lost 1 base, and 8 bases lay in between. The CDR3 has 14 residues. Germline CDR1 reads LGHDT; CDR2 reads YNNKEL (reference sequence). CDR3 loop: CASSRSWNTGELFF. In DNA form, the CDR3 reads TGTGCCAGCAGCAGGTCTTGGAACACCGGGGAGCTGTTTTTT.

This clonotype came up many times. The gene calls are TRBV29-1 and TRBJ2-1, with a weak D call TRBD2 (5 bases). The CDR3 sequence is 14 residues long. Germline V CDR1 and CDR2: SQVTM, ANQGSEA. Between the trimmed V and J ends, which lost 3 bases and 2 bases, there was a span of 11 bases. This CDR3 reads CSVDVSRAYNEQFF. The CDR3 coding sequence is TGCAGCGTTGATGTCTCGAGGGCCTACAATGAGCAGTTCTTC.

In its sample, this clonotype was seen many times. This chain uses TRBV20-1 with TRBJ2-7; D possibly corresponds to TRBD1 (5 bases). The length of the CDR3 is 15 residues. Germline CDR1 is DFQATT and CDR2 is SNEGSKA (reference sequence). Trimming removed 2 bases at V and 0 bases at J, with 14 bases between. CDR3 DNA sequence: TGCAGTGCTAGAACAGACAGACGAAGCTCCTACGAGCAGTACTTC. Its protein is CSARTDRRSSYEQYF.

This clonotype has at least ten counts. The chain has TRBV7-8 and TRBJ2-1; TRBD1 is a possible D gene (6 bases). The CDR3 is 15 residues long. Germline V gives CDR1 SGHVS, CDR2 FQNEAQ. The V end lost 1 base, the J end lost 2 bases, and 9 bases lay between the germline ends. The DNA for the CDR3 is TGTGCCAGCAGCTTAGAGCAGGGGACCTACAATGAGCAGTTCTTC. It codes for CASSLEQGTYNEQFF.

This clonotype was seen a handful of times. CDR3 region: CSAAPSGVGNQETQYF. In DNA form, the CDR3 reads TGCAGTGCAGCCCCTTCAGGGGTAGGAAACCAAGAGACCCAGTACTTC. This rearrangement joins TRBV20-1 to TRBJ2-5; a possible D gene is TRBD1 (6 bases). Per germline, CDR1 DFQATT and CDR2 SNEGSKA (reference sequence). Between the trimmed V and J ends, which lost 6 bases and 0 bases, there was a span of 20 bases. The CDR3 has 16 amino acids.

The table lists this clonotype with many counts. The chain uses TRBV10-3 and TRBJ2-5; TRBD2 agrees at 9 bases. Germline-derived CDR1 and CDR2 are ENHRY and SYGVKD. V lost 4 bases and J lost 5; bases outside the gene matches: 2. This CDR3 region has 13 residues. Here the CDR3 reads CAISASGTETQYF. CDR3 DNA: TGTGCCATCAGTGCTAGCGGGACGGAGACCCAGTACTTC.

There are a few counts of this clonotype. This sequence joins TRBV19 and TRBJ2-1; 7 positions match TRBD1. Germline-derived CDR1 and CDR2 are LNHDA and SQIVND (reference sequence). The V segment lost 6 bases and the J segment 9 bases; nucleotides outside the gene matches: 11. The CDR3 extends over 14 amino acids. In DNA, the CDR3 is TGTGCCAGTAGCCTAATCGACAGGGTGGGTGAGCAGTTCTTC. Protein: CASSLIDRVGEQFF.